The subject of this entry is one T cell receptor (beta chain). The sample belongs to a study of cytomegalovirus exposure and HLA in healthy donors. PCR employed 60 Vbeta and 13 Jbeta primers. Clones were read by immunoSEQ multiplex PCR, and TCRdb kept only the in-frame ones, dropping some. The table has over 150,000 clones, 65% to 85% seen once; the top ten hold more than 1%. The germline CDR1 and CDR2 sequences are SGHDT and YYEEEE. This CDR3 has 18 residues. V was clipped by 4 bases and J by 4 bases; unmatched bases: 16. The TCR originated in a boy younger than 10 in good health and CMV-seronegative. This rearrangement joins TRBV5-6 to TRBJ2-1; 8 positions match TRBD2. Sequences were obtained from PBMCs. DNA of the CDR3: TGTGCCAGCAGCCCTGGGGGGGGTACTAGCGGAGAATACAATGAGCAGTTCTTC. It encodes CASSPGGGTSGEYNEQFF.